These T cell receptor beta chains were read from a single sample in a study of cytomegalovirus exposure and HLA in healthy donors. Profiling relied on immunoSEQ multiplex PCR, and the TCRdb table lists in-frame clones only, not all of them. This table holds hundreds of thousands of clones, around nine tenths found once. Sequencing input: PBMCs. These receptors all stem from a woman aged 18-29 years in good health and CMV-seronegative. CDR3s include the opening cysteine and the closing phenylalanine or tryptophan. Each record gives: D gene, clone size, V gene, CDR3 length, J gene, CDR3 DNA, CDR3 protein. D genes are given only for firm matches. The size entry is marked missing in some rows and otherwise reads once, few, many or a size class.

>TRBD1|-|TRBV5-1|16|TRBJ2-6
TGCGCCAGCAGCTTACAGGGGGCTATGGGGGCCAACGTCCTGACTTTC
CASSLQGAMGANVLTF
>TRBD2|-|TRBV5-8|15|TRBJ2-1
TGTGCCAGCAGCGTGGGACTAGCGGCATACAATGAGCAGTTCTTC
CASSVGLAAYNEQFF
>-|-|TRBV19|14|TRBJ1-5
TGTGCCAGTAATTACAGGGACGTAAATCAGCCCCAGCATTTT
CASNYRDVNQPQHF
>-|once|TRBV5-6|19|TRBJ2-3
TGTGCCAGCAGCTTGGTGGGTCAGGGAGGCGTGCTGTGGACAGATACGCAGTATTTT
CASSLVGQGGVLWTDTQYF
>TRBD2|-|TRBV10-3|16|TRBJ2-2
TGTGCCATCAGTGAGACTAGCGGGAGGAGTACCGGGGAGCTGTTTTTT
CAISETSGRSTGELFF
>TRBD1|once|TRBV5-6|16|TRBJ1-5
TGTGCCAGCAGCTTGCGGGACAGTCAATATAATCAGCCCCAGCATTTT
CASSLRDSQYNQPQHF
>TRBD1|-|TRBV7-3|14|TRBJ1-1
TGTGCCAGCAGCGTGACAGGGGGGCACACTGAAGCTTTCTTT
CASSVTGGHTEAFF
>-|-|TRBV30|14|TRBJ1-5
TGTGCCTGGAGATCTCAAAGTGGCAGTCAGCCCCAGCATTTT
CAWRSQSGSQPQHF
>-|-|TRBV4-3|15|TRBJ2-7
TGCGCCAGCAGCCAAGAAGGCAGCGGATACTACGAGCAGTACTTC
CASSQEGSGYYEQYF
>TRBD1|-|TRBV28|18|TRBJ1-4
TGTGCCAGCAGTTTATTGGGGACAGGGAGCTTGGAAAATGAAAAACTGTTTTTT
CASSLLGTGSLENEKLFF
>-|-|TRBV15|13|TRBJ1-1
TGTGCCACCAGCAGAGAGACACGGACTGAAGCTTTCTTT
CATSRETRTEAFF
>TRBD2|few|TRBV19|14|TRBJ2-1
TGTGCCAGTAGTCCAATAGCGGGGTTCAATGAGCAGTTCTTC
CASSPIAGFNEQFF
>-|-|TRBV20-1|10|TRBJ2-1
TGCAGTGCTATCCGGGATGAGCAGTTCTTC
CSAIRDEQFF
>TRBD2|-|TRBV2|16|TRBJ2-7
TGTGCCAGCAGCTGGGCATCTAGCGGGACCACCTACGAGCAGTACTTC
CASSWASSGTTYEQYF
>TRBD1|-|TRBV7-9|15|TRBJ2-5
TGTGCCAGCAGCCGGGGGACAGGAATGCAAGAGACCCAGTACTTC
CASSRGTGMQETQYF
>-|-|TRBV4-1|15|TRBJ1-2
TGCGCCAGCAGCCACCCCAGGACGGGGAACTATGGCTACACCTTC
CASSHPRTGNYGYTF
>-|-|TRBV6-5|13|TRBJ1-2
TGTGCCAGCAGTTACTCGAGTCGGTATGGCTACACCTTC
CASSYSSRYGYTF
>-|-|TRBV4-1|14|TRBJ1-2
TGCGCCAGCAGCCAAGTTGGGGGGAACTATGGCTACACCTTC
CASSQVGGNYGYTF
>-|-|TRBV6-5|13|TRBJ1-2
TGTGCCAGCAGTTACGGGCAGGGGAGAGGCTACACCTTC
CASSYGQGRGYTF
>-|-|TRBV6-1|16|TRBJ1-2
TGTGCCAGCAGTGAAACTCCGGACACACAATTTTATGGCTACACCTTC
CASSETPDTQFYGYTF
>TRBD2|-|TRBV4-1|15|TRBJ2-6
TGCGCCAGCAGCCAGGGGGGGTTCGGGGCCAACGTCCTGACTTTC
CASSQGGFGANVLTF
>-|-|TRBV5-1|14|TRBJ1-1
TGCGCCAGCAGAATCCAGGGCTCGGGCACTGAAGCTTTCTTT
CASRIQGSGTEAFF
>TRBD1|-|TRBV2|14|TRBJ1-4
TGTGCCAGCAGCCGACAGGGGCCTAATGAAAAACTGTTTTTT
CASSRQGPNEKLFF
>-|-|TRBV21-1|17|TRBJ2-4
TGTGCCAGCAGCAGGGGACTAGCGGGAGCTCACAAAAACATTCAGTACTTC
CASSRGLAGAHKNIQYF
>-|-|TRBV7-3|15|TRBJ1-2
TGTGCCAGCAGCTTATCGGCACAGTCAAACTATGGCTACACCTTC
CASSLSAQSNYGYTF
>TRBD1|-|TRBV5-1|15|TRBJ1-2
TGCGCCAGCAGCTTCGGTGCAGGGGGCTACTATGGCTACACCTTC
CASSFGAGGYYGYTF
>-|-|TRBV7-6|13|TRBJ2-5
TGTGCCAGCAGCCAGAGGGTGAAAGAGACCCAGTACTTC
CASSQRVKETQYF
>-|-|TRBV5-8|14|TRBJ2-7
TGTGCCAGCAGCTTGCGGCAGGTAGTCCACGAGCAGTACTTC
CASSLRQVVHEQYF
>TRBD1|-|TRBV7-8|19|TRBJ2-1
TGTGCCAGCAGCTTAGGGGCAGGGGGCATGGACCAACTGTACAATGAGCAGTTCTTC
CASSLGAGGMDQLYNEQFF
>TRBD2|-|TRBV7-3|19|TRBJ2-2
TGTGCCAGCAGCTTAACGGTCCCACTAGCGGGAGGCGACACCGGGGAGCTGTTTTTT
CASSLTVPLAGGDTGELFF
>-|-|TRBV7-8|15|TRBJ2-1
TGTGCCAGCAGCTTGTTCGGTGGGGCGAACAATGAGCAGTTCTTC
CASSLFGGANNEQFF
>TRBD1|-|TRBV27|18|TRBJ1-1
TGTGCCAGCAGTTTATCGCTCCCACAGGGGGCCCAGAACACTGAAGCTTTCTTT
CASSLSLPQGAQNTEAFF
>TRBD2|once|TRBV5-1|16|TRBJ2-1
TGCACCAGCAGCTTGGGGGGACTAGCGGGGGGTAATGAGCAGTTCTTC
CTSSLGGLAGGNEQFF
>TRBD2|-|TRBV10-3|16|TRBJ2-7
TGTGCCATCAGGTCCCTAGCGGGAGATAGTACCCACGAGCAGTACTTC
CAIRSLAGDSTHEQYF
>TRBD1|-|TRBV10-1|15|TRBJ2-7
TGCGCCAGCAGTGGCCCCGACAGGGGTGGCTACGAGCAGTACTTC
CASSGPDRGGYEQYF
>TRBD1|-|TRBV2|15|TRBJ2-1
TGTGCCAGCAGAATCCTCGGGACAGGGGTCGATGAGCAGTTCTTC
CASRILGTGVDEQFF
>TRBD1|-|TRBV6-6|15|TRBJ1-2
TGTGCCAGCAGTCGCGGGACAGGGGGGTCAGGGGGCTACACCTTC
CASSRGTGGSGGYTF
>TRBD2|-|TRBV4-1|17|TRBJ2-7
TGCGCCAGCAGCCAAGGTGGACTAGCGGGAGGGCGCTACGAGCAGTACTTC
CASSQGGLAGGRYEQYF
>-|-|TRBV15|15|TRBJ2-3
TGTGCCACCAGCAGAGTGGACAGAAGCACAGATACGCAGTATTTT
CATSRVDRSTDTQYF